The 11 T cell receptor beta chains below all came from one sample that was sequenced in a study of glioma-infiltrating T cells. TCR alpha and beta CDR3 regions were amplified from RNA using iRepertoire nested multiplex PCR. TCRdb re-called the multiplex PCR reads with MiXCR, one entry per CDR3 protein. The sample lists 300,000 to 400,000 distinct CDR3 sequences, roughly two fifths occurring once. Material: glioma tissue, nonneoplastic brain tissue, or PBMCs (not recorded which). Every receptor here comes from a human donor with low-grade glioma or glioblastoma, undergoing nonglioma brain surgery, or in good health (not recorded which).

This clonotype was detected only once. The junction does not match germline at one end; this may be a read error. V gene TRBV4-2 combines with J gene TRBJ2-4; tentatively, D is TRBD1 (6 bases). In germline, CDR1 is LGHNA, CDR2 YNFKEQ. This CDR3 region has 14 residues. The CDR3 nucleotides read TGTGCCAGCAGCCAGGGGGCGGCCAAGAACATTCAGTACTTC. This sequence encodes CASSQGAAKNIQYF.

This clonotype was picked up many times. The chain recombines TRBV15 with TRBJ1-2; no clear D gene. Per germline, CDR1 LNHNV and CDR2 YYDKDF (reference sequence). There are 13 residues in the CDR3. V lost 1 base and J 5 bases, leaving 8 bases between the germline ends. This CDR3 reads CATSRARTYGYTF. DNA of the CDR3: TGTGCCACCAGCAGAGCACGGACGTATGGCTACACCTTC. Filled out from reference TRBV15 and TRBJ1-2, the complete variable domain reads DAMVIQNPRYQVTQFGKPVTLSCSQTLNHNVMYWYQQKSSQAPKLLFHYYDKDFNNEADTPDNFQSRRPNTSFCFLDIRSPGLGDTAMYLCATSRARTYGYTFGSGTRLTVV.

This clonotype was counted a few times. The chain combines TRBV7-2 with TRBJ1-6; 7 bases line up with TRBD1. Germline V gene lookup returns CDR1 SGHTA and CDR2 FQGNSA. V was pared by 5 bases and J by 0 bases, with 10 bases of the junction left unmatched. The CDR3 totals 18 residues. The CDR3 protein is CASSPRQGIYSYNSPLHF. The CDR3 bases are TGTGCCAGCAGCCCTCGACAGGGTATCTACTCCTATAATTCACCCCTCCACTTT.

Comments on this clonotype: An end of the junction differs from the germline gene, which may be a read error. The chain employs TRBV6-8 and TRBJ2-1; D gene ambiguous. Germline V gives CDR1 MNHGY, CDR2 SAAAGT. The CDR3 is 12 residues long. For the CDR3, the DNA is TGTGCCGGCAGTTACGGTCGGAATGAGCAGTTCTTC. Amino acid sequence: CAGSYGRNEQFF.

The chain couples TRBV10-3 to TRBJ1-2; TRBD1 aligns across 8 bases. This CDR3 is 12 amino acids long. Germline-derived CDR1 and CDR2 are ENHRY and SYGVKD. Trimming at V came to 6 bases and at J to 14 bases, leaving 11 bases not matched to a gene. CDR3 protein: CAIRPPGDRLTF. Written as DNA, the CDR3 is TGTGCCATCAGACCCCCGGGGGACAGGTTGACCTTC.

At least ten counts were recorded for this clonotype. The gene calls are TRBV27 and TRBJ1-1, with TRBD1 matching 9 bases. Germline V CDR1 and CDR2: MNHEY, SMNVEV (reference sequence). The CDR3 covers 14 residues. V lost 5 bases to trimming and J lost 4 bases; unmatched junction nucleotides: 5. CDR3 DNA: TGTGCCAGCAGTCCACCGGGACAGGGCACTGAAGCTTTCTTT. Translated, it gives CASSPPGQGTEAFF.

The table lists this clonotype with many counts. V is TRBV27 and J is TRBJ2-1; maybe TRBD1 (6 bases). Germline CDR1 and CDR2: MNHEY and SMNVEV (reference sequence). Trimming removed 3 bases from V and 4 bases from J, with 13 bases in between. CDR3 length equals 15 residues. The DNA for the CDR3 is TGTGCCAGCAGTTTGACCCGGGACACGTACAATGAGCAGTTCTTC. Amino acids: CASSLTRDTYNEQFF.

This chain connects TRBV7-9 to TRBJ2-1; the D is unclear. Trimming removed 5 bases at V and 8 bases at J, with 13 bases between. The CDR3 has 13 amino acids. CDR1 and CDR2 from the germline V gene are SEHNR and FQNEAQ (reference sequence). The CDR3 DNA is TGTGCCAGCAGCCCCTTTAGCTTGCATGAGCAGTTCTTC. This sequence encodes CASSPFSLHEQFF.

The V gene is TRBV27, the J gene TRBJ2-7; D not resolved. Germline V lookup: CDR1 MNHEY, CDR2 SMNVEV (reference sequence). This CDR3 spans 11 amino acids. Trimming took off 7 bases at V and 2 bases at J, with 6 bases between the two ends. The CDR3: CASIRTYEQYF. As DNA, the CDR3 is TGTGCCAGCATTAGAACCTACGAGCAGTACTTC.

This clonotype was counted at least ten times. This chain uses TRBV6-2 or TRBV6-3 with TRBJ2-5; unclear D gene. This CDR3 is 13 amino acids long. Between the trimmed V and J ends, which lost 5 bases and 7 bases, there was a span of 14 bases. CDR1 is MNHEY, CDR2 SVGEGT, per germline. CDR3 sequence (DNA): TGTGCCAGCAGTCCCCACCGGCCGGGGACCCAGTACTTC. Translation gives CASSPHRPGTQYF.

This rearrangement joins TRBV20-1 to TRBJ2-7, with D perhaps TRBD1 (6 bases). Per germline, CDR1 DFQATT and CDR2 SNEGSKA (reference sequence). The length of the CDR3 is 12 residues. Trimming cost V 5 bases and J 4 bases, with 12 bases left between them. The CDR3, as DNA: TGCAGTGCTGAAAGGGACACTTACGAGCAGTACTTC. The encoded protein is CSAERDTYEQYF.